Presented here are 9 T cell receptor beta chains from one specimen sequenced in a study of blood T cell repertoires in COVID-19. Some clones are missing from TCRdb's copy, which holds only in-frame ones; the method was immunoSEQ multiplex PCR. The sample has 25,000 to 40,000 clones; about 90% are singletons. The sequenced material came from peripheral blood. The source is a human donor with active COVID-19. The donor label of this sample is uncertain.

The chain has TRBV5-1 and TRBJ2-3; 8 bases line up with TRBD2. In germline, CDR1 is SGHRS, CDR2 YFSETQ. The CDR3 runs to 14 residues. V lost 3 bases, J lost 1 base, and 1 base stayed unmatched. The CDR3 coding sequence is TGCGCCAGCAGCTATAGCGGGGGCACAGATACGCAGTATTTT. This encodes CASSYSGGTDTQYF.

The chain is built from TRBV5-4 and TRBJ2-5, with no clear D. The germline gives CDR1 SGHNT, CDR2 YYREEE (reference sequence). There are 15 residues in the CDR3. Trimming shortened V by 3 bases and J by 3 bases, and 15 bases separated the two germline ends. CDR3 sequence (DNA): TGTGCCAGCAGCTCTAATCTCCTAGGTAAAGAGACCCAGTACTTC. Its translation: CASSSNLLGKETQYF.

This rearrangement joins TRBV6-5 to TRBJ2-7; 7 nucleotides match TRBD1. The CDR3 consists of 14 residues. V lost 6 bases, J lost 3 bases, and 8 bases stayed unmatched. Germline CDR1 is MNHEY and CDR2 is SVGAGI. The chain's CDR3 is CASRKGQTNYEQYF. CDR3 sequence (DNA): TGTGCCAGCAGGAAGGGACAGACCAACTACGAGCAGTACTTC.

The V call is TRBV18, the J call TRBJ2-1; D is possibly TRBD2 (6 bases). Trimming pared 0 bases from V and 0 bases from J, leaving 9 bases between. Germline V gene sequence: CDR1 KGHSH, CDR2 LQKENI. This CDR3 comprises 16 residues. The CDR3 loop is CASSPPGLPSYNEQFF. The DNA for the CDR3 is TGTGCCAGCTCACCACCGGGACTTCCCTCCTACAATGAGCAGTTCTTC. Filled out from reference TRBV18 and TRBJ2-1, the complete variable domain reads NAGVMQNPRHLVRRRGQEARLRCSPMKGHSHVYWYRQLPEEGLKFMVYLQKENIIDESGMPKERFSAEFPKEGPSILRIQQVVRGDSAAYFCASSPPGLPSYNEQFFGPGTRLTVL.

This sequence joins TRBV4-1 and TRBJ1-2; TRBD1 agrees at 7 bases. Germline V gene data show CDR1 as MGHRA and CDR2 as YSYEKL. Trimming removed 2 bases from V and 8 bases from J; junction bases left unmatched: 11. The CDR3 loop spans 15 amino acids. In DNA form, the CDR3 reads TGCGCCAGCAGCCAAATGAGCGGGCAGGGGGGAGGCTACACCTTC. It yields the protein CASSQMSGQGGGYTF.

This clone was detected once. The rearrangement uses TRBV5-6 and TRBJ1-4, with D unclear. Germline CDR1 and CDR2: SGHDT and YYEEEE. There are 14 residues in the CDR3. The ends were cut back, 2 bases at V and 7 bases at J, with 12 bases in the middle. The CDR3 spells CASSFGDRSEKLFF. CDR3 DNA sequence: TGTGCCAGCAGCTTTGGTGATAGGAGTGAAAAACTGTTTTTT.

The CDR3 nucleotides are TGCGCCAGCAGGGACAGGAACACTGAAGCTTTCTTT. The encoded protein is CASRDRNTEAFF. The rearrangement links TRBV10-1 to TRBJ1-1; D possibly corresponds to TRBD1 (6 bases). This CDR3 is 12 amino acids long. CDR1 and CDR2 (germline): WNHNN, SYGVQD (reference sequence). Trimming cost V 6 bases and J 1 base, with 6 bases left between them.

The rearrangement links TRBV6-6 to TRBJ2-1, with D possibly matching TRBD2 (6 bases). The germline V gene encodes CDR1 MNHNY and CDR2 SVGAGI (reference sequence). Trimming pared 4 bases from V and 0 bases from J, leaving 13 bases between. This CDR3 has 16 residues. The CDR3 nucleotides read TGTGCCAGCAGTTCACTAGCTAGGAGCTCCTACAATGAGCAGTTCTTC. Its translation: CASSSLARSSYNEQFF.

This clone was observed a few times. This rearrangement joins TRBV6-2 or TRBV6-3 to TRBJ1-1; TRBD1 agrees at 12 bases. CDR1 and CDR2 from the germline V gene are MNHEY and SVGEGT. CDR3 size: 16 residues. Losses at the gene ends were 2 bases for V and 0 bases for J; bases not matched to a gene: 1. CDR3 DNA: TGTGCCAGCAGTTACGGGACAGGGGGCTTGAACACTGAAGCTTTCTTT. As protein: CASSYGTGGLNTEAFF.